Only a few counts were recorded for the clone carrying this TCR beta chain. Its target is not known. The sample comes from a study of early T cells in non-severe SARS-CoV-2 infection. Study context: Chains from this unsorted whole-blood bulk RNA could not be paired. General study results and limits: Sequences matched to VDJdb favored anti-spike CD8 responses, while private and CD4 specificities were missed.

Researchers attached unique molecular identifiers to individual cDNA molecules. TCRdb fed the 5' RACE reads into MiXCR, producing one record per CDR3 protein. The table has 65,000 to 85,000 distinct CDR3 sequences, roughly 13% seen once. Germline V lookup: CDR1 SGHNT, CDR2 YYREEE (reference sequence). The CDR3 loop spans 18 amino acids. V lost 5 bases to trimming and J lost 0 bases, with 18 bases between them. The source of this sequence is an adult who was a healthcare worker with PCR-confirmed SARS-CoV-2 infection or an uninfected control (not recorded which). The chain combines TRBV5-4 with TRBJ2-6; the D gene is possibly TRBD1 (6 bases). Sequenced: whole blood. The CDR3 nucleotides are TGTGCCAGCAGACGCTACCAGGGGAGTATCTCTGGGGCCAACGTCCTGACTTTC. The encoded protein is CASRRYQGSISGANVLTF.